The T cell receptor (beta chain) under discussion was sequenced for a study of immune evolution from preneoplasia to lung adenocarcinoma. Measured with immunoSEQ multiplex PCR; TCRdb has only the in-frame clones, and not every one. The sample yields roughly 6,000 clones, 75% to 80% seen once. Resections took place in Japan or China from the mid-2010s to the late 2010s. Two lung cancer pathologists independently confirmed each histologic diagnosis. The germline V and J ends were trimmed by 2 bases and 8 bases, with 8 bases remaining between them. CDR3 length equals 13 residues. The germline CDR1 and CDR2 sequences are SGHRS and YFSETQ.

This TCR was sampled from a person aged 55-80 years with lung adenocarcinoma. The genes are TRBV5-1 and TRBJ1-6, with unresolved D. The specimen sequenced was FFPE minimally invasive lung adenocarcinoma tissue. CDR3 sequence: CASSFGIDSPLHF. CDR3 sequence (DNA): TGCGCCAGCAGCTTCGGGATAGATTCACCCCTCCACTTT. Full variable domain (rest looked up from reference TRBV5-1 and TRBJ1-6): KAGVTQTPRYLIKTRGQQVTLSCSPISGHRSVSWYQQTPGQGLQFLFEYFSETQRNKGNFPGRFSGRQFSNSRSEMNVSTLELGDSALYLCASSFGIDSPLHFGNGTRLTVT.